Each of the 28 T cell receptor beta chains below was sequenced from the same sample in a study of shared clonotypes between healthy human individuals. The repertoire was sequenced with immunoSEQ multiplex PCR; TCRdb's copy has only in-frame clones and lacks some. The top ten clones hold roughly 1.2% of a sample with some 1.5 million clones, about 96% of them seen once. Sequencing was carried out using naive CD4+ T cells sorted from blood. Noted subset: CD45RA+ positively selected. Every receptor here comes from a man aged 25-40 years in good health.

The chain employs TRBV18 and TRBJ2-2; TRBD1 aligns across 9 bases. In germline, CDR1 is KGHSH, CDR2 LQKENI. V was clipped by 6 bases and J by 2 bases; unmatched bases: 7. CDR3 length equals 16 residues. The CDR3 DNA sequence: TGTGCCAGCTCCCCGGGGACAGGGATTAACACCGGGGAGCTGTTTTTT. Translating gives CASSPGTGINTGELFF.

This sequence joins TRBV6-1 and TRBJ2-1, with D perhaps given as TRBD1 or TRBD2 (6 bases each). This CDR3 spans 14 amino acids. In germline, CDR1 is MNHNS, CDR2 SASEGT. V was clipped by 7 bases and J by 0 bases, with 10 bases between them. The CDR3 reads CASKGGSSYNEQFF. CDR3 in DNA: TGTGCCAGCAAAGGGGGGAGCTCCTACAATGAGCAGTTCTTC.

The DNA of the CDR3 is TGTGCCAGCAGCTGGAAGGGGGGGTCCTACGAGCAGTACTTC. Its protein product is CASSWKGGSYEQYF. J is TRBJ2-7 and V is TRBV11-2, with D perhaps matching TRBD2 (7 bases). The CDR3 runs 14 residues. Germline V gives CDR1 SGHAT, CDR2 FQNNGV. The V end lost 4 bases, the J end lost 1 base, and 11 bases lay between the germline ends.

CDR3 loop: CASSTRGGIEYF. The DNA for the CDR3 is TGTGCCAGCAGTACCCGGGGGGGAATCGAGTACTTC. The rearrangement uses TRBV27 and TRBJ2-7; 8 bases match TRBD2. The CDR3 runs 12 residues. CDR1 is MNHEY and CDR2 is SMNVEV in the germline V gene (reference sequence). The trim removed 5 bases at V and 11 bases at J, leaving 8 bases unmatched.

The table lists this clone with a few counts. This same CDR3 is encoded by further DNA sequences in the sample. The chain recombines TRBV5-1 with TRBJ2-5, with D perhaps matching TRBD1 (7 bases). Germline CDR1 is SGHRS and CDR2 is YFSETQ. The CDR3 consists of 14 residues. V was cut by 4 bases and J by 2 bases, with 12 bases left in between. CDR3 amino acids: CASSRGTAQETQYF. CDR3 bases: TGCGCCAGCAGCCGGGGGACAGCACAAGAGACCCAGTACTTC.

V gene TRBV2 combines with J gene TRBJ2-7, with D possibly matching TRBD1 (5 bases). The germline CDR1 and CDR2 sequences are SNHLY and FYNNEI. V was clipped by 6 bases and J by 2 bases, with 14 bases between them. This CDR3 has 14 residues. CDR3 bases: TGTGCCAGCAGACCGTGGACAAATACCTACGAGCAGTACTTC. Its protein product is CASRPWTNTYEQYF. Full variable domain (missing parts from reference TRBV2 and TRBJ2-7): EPEVTQTPSHQVTQMGQEVILRCVPISNHLYFYWYRQILGQKVEFLVSFYNNEISEKSEIFDDQFSVERPDGSNFTLKIRSTKLEDSAMYFCASRPWTNTYEQYFGPGTRLTVT.

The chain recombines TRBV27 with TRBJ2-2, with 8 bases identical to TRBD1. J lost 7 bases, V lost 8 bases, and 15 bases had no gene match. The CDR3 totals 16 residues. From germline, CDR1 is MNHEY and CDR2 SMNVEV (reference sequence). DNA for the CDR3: TGTGCCAGCGCCTGGGACAGGTCGGACGGGATCGGGGAGCTGTTTTTT. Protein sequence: CASAWDRSDGIGELFF.

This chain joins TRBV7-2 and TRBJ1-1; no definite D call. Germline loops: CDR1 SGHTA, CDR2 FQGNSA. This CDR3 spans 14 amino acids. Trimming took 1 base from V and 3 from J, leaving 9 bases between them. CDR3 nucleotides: TGTGCCAGCAGCTTAGGGGCAATACACACTGAAGCTTTCTTT. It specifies CASSLGAIHTEAFF.

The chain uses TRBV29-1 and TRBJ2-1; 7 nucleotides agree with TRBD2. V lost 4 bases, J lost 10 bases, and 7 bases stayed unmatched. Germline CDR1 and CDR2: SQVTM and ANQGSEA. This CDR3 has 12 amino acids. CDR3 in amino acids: CSVGGGAGEQFF. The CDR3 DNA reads TGCAGCGTTGGGGGAGGGGCCGGGGAGCAGTTCTTC.

The CDR3 region is CASSSQGRGTNEKLFF. The CDR3 region has the DNA TGTGCCAGCAGTTCGCAGGGTAGAGGAACTAATGAAAAACTGTTTTTT. The genes are TRBV28 and TRBJ1-4, with TRBD1 as a possible D gene (5 bases). The V end was cut by 4 bases, the J end by 1 base, with 13 bases between. The CDR3 length is 16 residues. The germline gives CDR1 MDHEN, CDR2 SYDVKM.

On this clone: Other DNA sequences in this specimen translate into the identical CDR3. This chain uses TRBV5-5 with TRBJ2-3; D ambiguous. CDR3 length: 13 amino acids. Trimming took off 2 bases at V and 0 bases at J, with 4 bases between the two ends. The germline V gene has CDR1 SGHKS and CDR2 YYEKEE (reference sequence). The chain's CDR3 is CASSLASTDTQYF. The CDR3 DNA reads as TGTGCCAGCAGCTTAGCTAGCACAGATACGCAGTATTTT.

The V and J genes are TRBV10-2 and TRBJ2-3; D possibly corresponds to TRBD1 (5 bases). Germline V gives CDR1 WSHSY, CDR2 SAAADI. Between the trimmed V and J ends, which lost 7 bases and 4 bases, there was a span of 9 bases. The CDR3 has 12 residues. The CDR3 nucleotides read TGCGCCAGCAAGCAGGGCTCAGATACGCAGTATTTT. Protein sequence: CASKQGSDTQYF.

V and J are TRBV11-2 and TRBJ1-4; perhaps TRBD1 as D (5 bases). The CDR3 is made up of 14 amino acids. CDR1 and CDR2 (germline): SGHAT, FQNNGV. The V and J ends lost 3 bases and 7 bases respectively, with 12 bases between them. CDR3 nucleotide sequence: TGTGCCAGCAGCTTGGCGGGGCGAGGTGAAAAACTGTTTTTT. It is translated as CASSLAGRGEKLFF.

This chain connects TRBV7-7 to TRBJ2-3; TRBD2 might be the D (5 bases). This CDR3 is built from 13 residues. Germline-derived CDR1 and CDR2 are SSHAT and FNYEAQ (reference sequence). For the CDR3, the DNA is TGTGCTTCCCCAGGACCGGGGACAGATACGCAGTATTTT. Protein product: CASPGPGTDTQYF.

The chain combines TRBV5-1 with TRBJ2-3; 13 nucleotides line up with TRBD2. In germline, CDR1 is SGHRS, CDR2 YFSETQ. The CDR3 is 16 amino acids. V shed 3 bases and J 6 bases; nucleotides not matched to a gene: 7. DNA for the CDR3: TGCGCCAGCAGCTCCGGGACTAGCGGGATGCAGGATACGCAGTATTTT. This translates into CASSSGTSGMQDTQYF. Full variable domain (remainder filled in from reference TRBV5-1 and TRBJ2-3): KAGVTQTPRYLIKTRGQQVTLSCSPISGHRSVSWYQQTPGQGLQFLFEYFSETQRNKGNFPGRFSGRQFSNSRSEMNVSTLELGDSALYLCASSSGTSGMQDTQYFGPGTRLTVL.

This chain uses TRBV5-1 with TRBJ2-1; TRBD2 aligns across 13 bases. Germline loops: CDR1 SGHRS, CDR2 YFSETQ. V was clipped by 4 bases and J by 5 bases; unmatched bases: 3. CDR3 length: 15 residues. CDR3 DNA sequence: TGCGCCAGCAGCGACGGGACTAGCGGGGACAATGAGCAGTTCTTC. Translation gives CASSDGTSGDNEQFF.

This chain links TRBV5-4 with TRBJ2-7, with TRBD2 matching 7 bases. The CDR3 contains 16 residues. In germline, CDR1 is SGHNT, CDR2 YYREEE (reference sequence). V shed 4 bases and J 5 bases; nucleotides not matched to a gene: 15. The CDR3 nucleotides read TGTGCCAGCAGCCCCGCCTGGGGCGGGAGAAGCCACGAGCAGTACTTC. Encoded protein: CASSPAWGGRSHEQYF. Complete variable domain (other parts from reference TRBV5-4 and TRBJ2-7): ETGVTQSPTHLIKTRGQQVTLRCSSQSGHNTVSWYQQALGQGPQFIFQYYREEENGRGNFPPRFSGLQFPNYSSELNVNALELDDSALYLCASSPAWGGRSHEQYFGPGTRLTVT.

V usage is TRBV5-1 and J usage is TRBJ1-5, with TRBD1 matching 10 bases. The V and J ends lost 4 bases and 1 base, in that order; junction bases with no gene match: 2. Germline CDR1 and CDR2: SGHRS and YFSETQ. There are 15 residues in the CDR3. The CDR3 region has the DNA TGCGCCAGCAGCGTGGGACAGGGGAGCAATCAGCCCCAGCATTTT. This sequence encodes CASSVGQGSNQPQHF.

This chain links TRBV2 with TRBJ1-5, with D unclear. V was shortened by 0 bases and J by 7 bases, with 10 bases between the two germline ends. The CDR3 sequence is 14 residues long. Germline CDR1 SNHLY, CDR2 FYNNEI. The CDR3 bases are TGTGCCAGCAGTGAAGCCACCTCCCGCCAGCCCCAGCATTTT. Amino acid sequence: CASSEATSRQPQHF.

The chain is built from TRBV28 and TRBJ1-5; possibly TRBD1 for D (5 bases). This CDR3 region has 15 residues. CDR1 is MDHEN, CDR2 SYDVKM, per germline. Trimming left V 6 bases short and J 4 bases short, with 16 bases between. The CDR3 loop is CASSRTGEGNQPQHF. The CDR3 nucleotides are TGTGCCAGCAGCCGAACGGGGGAGGGAAATCAGCCCCAGCATTTT.

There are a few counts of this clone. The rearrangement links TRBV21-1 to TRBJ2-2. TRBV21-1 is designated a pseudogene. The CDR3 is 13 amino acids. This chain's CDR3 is CASSEWCTGELFF. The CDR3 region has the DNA TGTGCCAGCAGCGAATGGTGTACCGGGGAGCTGTTTTTT.

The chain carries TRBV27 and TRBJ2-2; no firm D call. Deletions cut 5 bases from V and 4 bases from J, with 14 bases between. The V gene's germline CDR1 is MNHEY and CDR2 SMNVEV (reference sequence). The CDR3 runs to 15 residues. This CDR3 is CASSPPVYGTGELFF. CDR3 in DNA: TGTGCCAGCAGTCCCCCGGTGTATGGCACCGGGGAGCTGTTTTTT.

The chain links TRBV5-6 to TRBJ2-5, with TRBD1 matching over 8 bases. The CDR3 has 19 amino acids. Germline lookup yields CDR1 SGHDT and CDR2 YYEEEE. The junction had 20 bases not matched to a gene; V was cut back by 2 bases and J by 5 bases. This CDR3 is CASSFVLGGPDRAGETQYF. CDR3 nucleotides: TGTGCCAGCAGCTTCGTTTTAGGGGGCCCGGACAGGGCGGGCGAGACCCAGTACTTC. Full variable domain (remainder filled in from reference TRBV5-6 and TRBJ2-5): DAGVTQSPTHLIKTRGQQVTLRCSPKSGHDTVSWYQQALGQGPQFIFQYYEEEERQRGNFPDRFSGHQFPNYSSELNVNALLLGDSALYLCASSFVLGGPDRAGETQYFGPGTRLLVL.

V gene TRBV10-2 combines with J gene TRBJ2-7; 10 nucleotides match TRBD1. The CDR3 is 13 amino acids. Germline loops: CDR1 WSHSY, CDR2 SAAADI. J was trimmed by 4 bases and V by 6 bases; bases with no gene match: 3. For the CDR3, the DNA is TGCGCCAGCAGGGGGACAGGGGAATACGAGCAGTACTTC. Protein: CASRGTGEYEQYF.

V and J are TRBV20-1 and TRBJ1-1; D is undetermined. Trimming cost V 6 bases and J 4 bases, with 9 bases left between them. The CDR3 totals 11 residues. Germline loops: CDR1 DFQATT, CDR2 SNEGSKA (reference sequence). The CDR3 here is CSALRGTEAFF. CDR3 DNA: TGCAGTGCCCTGCGAGGCACTGAAGCTTTCTTT.

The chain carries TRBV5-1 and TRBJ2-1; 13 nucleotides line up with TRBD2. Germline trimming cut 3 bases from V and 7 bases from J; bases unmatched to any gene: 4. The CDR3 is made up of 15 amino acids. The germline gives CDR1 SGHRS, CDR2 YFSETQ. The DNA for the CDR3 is TGCGCCAGCAGCTCACTAGCGGGGGGGCAAAATGAGCAGTTCTTC. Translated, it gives CASSSLAGGQNEQFF.

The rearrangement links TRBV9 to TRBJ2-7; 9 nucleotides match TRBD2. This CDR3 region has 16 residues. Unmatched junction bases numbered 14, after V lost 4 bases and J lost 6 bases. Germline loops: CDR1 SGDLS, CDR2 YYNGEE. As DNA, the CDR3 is TGTGCCAGCAGCAGGCGCGGGAGGGCTCCCAGTGGCGAGCAGTACTTC. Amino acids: CASSRRGRAPSGEQYF.

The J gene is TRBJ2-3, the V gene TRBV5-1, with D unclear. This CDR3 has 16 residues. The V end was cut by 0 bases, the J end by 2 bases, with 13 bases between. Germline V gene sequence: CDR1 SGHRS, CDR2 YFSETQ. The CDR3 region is CASSLASGSYTDTQYF. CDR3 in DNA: TGCGCCAGCAGCTTGGCCTCCGGGTCCTACACAGATACGCAGTATTTT.